What follows is one T cell receptor beta chain and its context. Its recognized antigen is unknown. To determine HCMV serostatus, a commercial ELISA kit was used to detect HCMV-specific IgG in serum. Peripheral blood mononuclear cells were isolated from blood by Ficoll density gradient centrifugation. This entry comes from a study of T cells expressing NK-cell markers (dated by TCRdb to 2020 to 2021). Context from the whole study: In sorted CD3+CD56+NKG2C+, CD3+CD56+NKG2C- and CD3+CD56-NKG2C+ T-cell subsets from several donors, TCR beta-chain repertoires were profiled. Among the eight sequenced donors, only one was HCMV-seronegative, while the other seven were HCMV-seropositive. All eight donors whose samples were sequenced were randomly selected healthy volunteers, three of them men and five women. The libraries were sequenced on Illumina HiSeq 2000/2500, MiSeq or NextSeq, producing 2 x 150 bp reads. Study-wide findings and limitations: Those dominant clonotypes were again the most abundant among CD3+CD56-NKG2C+ cells in a handful of donors, at about 25-65%. Whether the expanded NKG2C-expressing T cell clones were specific for HCMV antigens was left unclear. In several donors, the dominant CD3+CD56+NKG2C+ clonotypes were among the top 10 CD8+ clonotypes and accounted for about 1.0-7.0% of CD8+ T cells.

Reading from cysteine to phenylalanine, the CDR3 counts 11 amino acids. No DNA is recorded. The germline V gene supplies CDR1 SQVTM and CDR2 ANQGSEA. The sample was run on an Illumina HiSeq 2000. TCR beta cDNA libraries were prepared using 5'RACE template switching, which introduced a universal primer site and unique molecular identifiers. cDNA synthesis was primed from the TCR beta constant segment and was followed by two successive PCR amplification steps. Per the authors' processing: Reads were demultiplexed and grouped by UMI with MIGEC, and clonotypes were assembled and quantified with MiTCR. To exclude erroneous sequences, any TCR cDNA sequence not supported by at least two reads was discarded. The tcR package was used for downstream repertoire analysis, and clonotypes were matched between fractions using CDR3 nucleotide sequence together with V segment. VDJmatch was used to annotate antigen specificity against VDJdb, with one amino acid substitution in CDR3 permitted. The reads underwent TCRdb reprocessing, giving one record for each CDR3 protein sequence and no DNA. The V and J calls reflect TCRdb's pipeline rather than the authors' work. This sample's table contains 200,000 to 300,000 distinct CDR3 sequences. The ten largest clones take up about 0.4% of the sample.

The sequence derives from a young man in good health. Donor details come from another sample of the same person, matched by shared clones. The rearrangement joined TRBV29-1 to TRBJ2-1. What was sequenced was blood T cells: a sorted CD56 or NKG2C T cell subset, CD4+ or CD8+ T cells, or bulk PBMC T cells (not recorded which). CDR3 region: CSVVHLYEQFF.